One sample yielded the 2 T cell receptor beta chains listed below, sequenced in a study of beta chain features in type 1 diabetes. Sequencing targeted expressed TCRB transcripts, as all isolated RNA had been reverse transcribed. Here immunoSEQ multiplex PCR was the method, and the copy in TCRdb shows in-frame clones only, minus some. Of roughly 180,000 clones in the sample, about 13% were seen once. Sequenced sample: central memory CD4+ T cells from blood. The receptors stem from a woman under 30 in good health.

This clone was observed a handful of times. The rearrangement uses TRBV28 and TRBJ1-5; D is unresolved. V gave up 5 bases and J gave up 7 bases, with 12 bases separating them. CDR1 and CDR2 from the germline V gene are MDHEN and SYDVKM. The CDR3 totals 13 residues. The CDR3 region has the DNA TGTGCCAGCAGTCTCTTCCTGCGACAGCCCCAGCATTTT. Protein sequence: CASSLFLRQPQHF.

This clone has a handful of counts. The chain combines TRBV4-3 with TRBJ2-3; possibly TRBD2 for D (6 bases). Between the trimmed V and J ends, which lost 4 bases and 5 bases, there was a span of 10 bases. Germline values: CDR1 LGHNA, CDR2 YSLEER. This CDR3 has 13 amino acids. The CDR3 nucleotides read TGCGCCAGCAGCCTTATGGGGGGAGATACGCAGTATTTT. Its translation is CASSLMGGDTQYF.